The 17 T cell receptor delta chains below come from one sample, sequenced in a study of Vγ9Vδ2 T cells in congenital toxoplasmosis. cDNA was made by template-switch reverse transcription with TRGC- and TRDC-specific primers in one tube. The TRGC primer was designed to target TRGC1 and TRGC2 alike. TCRdb re-called clones from the reads using CATT. The sample shows about 890 delta-chain clones, roughly a fifth of them seen only once. Sequencing input: gamma-delta T cells from blood. The receptor set was obtained from a child under 10 years old born to a mother with Toxoplasma gondii infection during pregnancy, either congenitally infected or uninfected (not recorded which).

This clone ranks as large. Other nucleotide sequences in the sample specify the same CDR3. The V and J genes are TRDV1 and TRDJ1; no definite D call. This CDR3 is built from 19 residues. V lost 2 bases and J 0 bases, leaving 22 bases between the germline ends. CDR1 TSWWSYY and CDR2 QGS come from the germline V gene. CDR3 protein: CALGEFLNLIDLYTDKLIF. The DNA for the CDR3 is TGTGCTCTTGGGGAATTTTTAAATTTGATTGACTTGTACACCGATAAACTCATCTTT.

This clone ranks as large (0.1 to 1%). The same CDR3 can be traced to other DNA sequences in this sample. The rearrangement links TRDV1 to TRDJ2, with a possible D match to TRDD3 (5 bases). CDR1 is TSWWSYY and CDR2 is QGS in the germline V gene. This CDR3 region has 22 residues. Trimming left V 1 base short and J 5 bases short, with 32 bases between. CDR3 coding DNA: TGTGCTCTTGGGGAACGCTACGGGGACGCTTCGAACCGCCAGGGCGCTACAGCACAACTCTTCTTT. Translated: CALGERYGDASNRQGATAQLFF.

This clone is labeled as hyperexpanded (1% or more). The rearrangement links TRDV2 to TRDJ2; 13 nucleotides match TRDD3. The CDR3 contains 18 residues. Germline CDR1 GEAIGNYY, CDR2 EKD. V lost 3 bases, J lost 0 bases, and 6 bases stayed unmatched. The CDR3 region is CACDGVLGDTALTAQLFF. The DNA for the CDR3 is TGTGCCTGTGACGGGGTACTGGGGGATACGGCTTTGACAGCACAACTCTTCTTT.

Note on this clone: One base away lies a much larger clone, so this may be a sequencing read error. This chain joins TRDV1 and TRDJ2, with 11 bases identical to TRDD3. CDR1 and CDR2 from the germline V gene are TSWWSYY and QGS. The CDR3 consists of 19 residues. CDR3 region: CALRESNRHYWGIGPQLFF. The CDR3 DNA sequence: TGTGCTCTTAGGGAATCGAATCGTCATTACTGGGGGATAGGTCCACAACTCTTCTTT.

This clone appeared a few times. Possible read error: a much larger clone is one base away. This chain joins TRDV1 and TRDJ1; TRDD3 matches at 12 bases. CDR3 length equals 21 residues. The V gene's germline CDR1 is TSWWSYY and CDR2 QGS. Losses at the gene ends were 2 bases for V and 6 bases for J; bases not matched to a gene: 22. CDR3 amino acids: CALGEDFVSYWGIPRTNKLIF. The CDR3 DNA follows: TGTGCTCTTGGGGAAGACTTCGTATCTTACTGGGGGATACCGCGGACCAATAAACTCATCTTT.

By its share, this clone is large. This chain connects TRDV1 to TRDJ1; 7 positions match TRDD3. The trim removed 1 base at V and 10 bases at J, leaving 12 bases unmatched. The germline V gene has CDR1 TSWWSYY and CDR2 QGS. The CDR3 consists of 15 residues. CDR3 amino acids: CALGEPQTSPGGLIF. For the CDR3, the DNA is TGTGCTCTTGGGGAACCACAAACCTCCCCTGGGGGACTCATCTTT.

This clone is medium-sized within its sample. The chain has TRDV2 and TRDJ3; 12 bases map to TRDD3. With 3 bases clipped from V and 0 bases from J, the junction kept 11 bases outside the gene matches. This CDR3 region has 21 residues. The germline CDR1 and CDR2 sequences are GEAIGNYY and EKD. For the CDR3, the DNA is TGTGCCTGTGACCCCTTACTGGGGGATACCCCCAGCTCCTGGGACACCCGACAGATGTTTTTC. Protein product: CACDPLLGDTPSSWDTRQMFF.

By share, this clone ranks as large. This specimen includes other DNA sequences encoding the same CDR3. This sequence joins TRDV1 and TRDJ1; 9 bases are a match to TRDD3. The V gene end was trimmed by 5 bases and the J gene end by 0 bases; junction bases not matched to a gene: 28. This CDR3 region has 23 residues. Germline V lookup: CDR1 TSWWSYY, CDR2 QGS. This CDR3 is CALGLYHPPPFLLGDGYTDKLIF. CDR3 DNA sequence: TGTGCTCTTGGGTTATACCACCCCCCTCCTTTTCTTCTGGGGGATGGGTACACCGATAAACTCATCTTT.

In its sample, this clone was seen once. This likely came from a read error, as a far larger clone is one base away. The chain carries TRDV1 and TRDJ1, with D tentatively TRDD2 (5 bases). Germline CDR1 reads TSWWSYY; CDR2 reads QGS. The CDR3 consists of 16 residues. The CDR3 reads CALGKLPPLPLDKLIF. The CDR3 bases are TGTGCTCTTGGGAAACTTCCCCCTTTACCCTTGGATAAACTCATCTTT.

Sample share makes this clone medium-sized. V usage is TRDV3 and J usage is TRDJ1; 8 bases map to TRDD3. CDR3 length: 19 residues. CDR1 and CDR2 (germline): TVYSNPD, GDNSRS (reference sequence). V shed 0 bases and J 2 bases; nucleotides not matched to a gene: 20. The CDR3 reads CAFSHNIRGIRRWTDKLIF. The CDR3 DNA follows: TGTGCCTTTAGCCACAACATTCGAGGGATACGCAGGTGGACCGATAAACTCATCTTT.

Worth noting for this clone: This may come from a read error, since a much larger clone is one base off. This chain joins TRDV1 and TRDJ1, with TRDD3 identical over 10 bases. CDR1 is TSWWSYY and CDR2 is QGS in the germline V gene. The CDR3 sequence is 23 residues long. Unmatched junction bases numbered 32, after V lost 0 bases and J lost 10 bases. DNA of the CDR3: TGTGCTCTTGGGGAACTGCTAATTCCCCCTTCGATGCTACTGGGGGATCGGATCTGGGGACTCATCTTT. This gives the protein CALGELLIPPSMLLGDRIWGLIF.

This clone is labeled medium-sized. This rearrangement joins TRDV1 to TRDJ1; possibly TRDD2 for D (5 bases). CDR1 is TSWWSYY, CDR2 QGS, per germline. CDR3 length: 19 residues. The V end was cut by 2 bases, the J end by 0 bases, with 22 bases between. The CDR3: CALGEIIPTVLPHTDKLIF. CDR3 nucleotides: TGTGCTCTTGGGGAAATTATACCTACAGTACTCCCACACACCGATAAACTCATCTTT.

This clone was found a few times. The protein that TCRdb holds for this DNA derives from a much larger clone and differs from the translated DNA at residue 3, which likely indicates a read error; the protein shown here is translated from the DNA. The J gene is TRDJ3, the V gene TRDV2, with 13 bases matching TRDD3. The CDR3 contains 18 residues. Germline V gives CDR1 GEAIGNYY, CDR2 EKD. The chain's CDR3 is CASDTGGYGTWDTRQMFF. The CDR3 nucleotides are TGTGCCAGTGACACTGGGGGATACGGCACCTGGGACACCCGACAGATGTTTTTC.

By share of the sample, this clone is large. The chain couples TRDV2 to TRDJ2; 10 nucleotides match TRDD3. Germline CDR1 and CDR2: GEAIGNYY and EKD. The CDR3 is 15 residues long. The J segment lost 5 bases and the V segment lost 3 bases, leaving 5 bases of the junction unmatched. CDR3 sequence (DNA): TGTGCCTGTGACGCTCTACTGGGGGATACAGCACAACTCTTCTTT. Protein product: CACDALLGDTAQLFF.

Concerning this clone: Just one base apart from a much larger clone, this may be a read error. This chain joins TRAV36/DV7 and TRDJ1; 8 positions match TRDD3. CDR1 VTNFRS and CDR2 LTSSGIE come from the germline V gene (reference sequence). The CDR3 runs to 19 residues. The CDR3 sequence is CAMEGTRGIRERGTDKLIF. The CDR3 DNA reads as TGTGCTATGGAGGGAACTAGAGGGATACGTGAGCGGGGAACCGATAAACTCATCTTT.

This clone was detected only a few times. A far more abundant clone sits one base away, making this likely a read error. The chain carries TRDV2 and TRDJ2, with TRDD3 matching over 7 bases. Looked up from germline, CDR1 is GEAIGNYY and CDR2 is EKD. The CDR3 is 17 residues long. The CDR3 region is CASDSLLGTGLTAQLFF. As DNA, the CDR3 is TGTGCCAGTGACTCTCTACTGGGGACAGGGTTGACAGCACAACTCTTCTTT.

Worth noting for this clone: A far more abundant clone sits one base away, making this likely a read error. The V gene is TRDV1, the J gene TRDJ1; 11 nucleotides match TRDD3. Germline V gene data show CDR1 as TSWWSYY and CDR2 as QGS. The CDR3 spans 25 residues. In nucleotides, the CDR3 is TGTGCTCTTGGGACTCCCCGGCTGACTCAGGCCTTCTCGTACTGGGGGATAGTGGTCACCGATAAACCCATCTTT. The encoded protein is CALGTPRLTQAFSYWGIVVTDKPIF.